The table lists the clone carrying this T cell receptor beta chain with a few counts. The antigen remains undetermined. This entry belongs to a study of CD8+ T cells in alopecia areata. Study-wide points: Across lesional scalp, and particularly alopecia totalis/universalis, clonality surpassed that of normal scalp. Among patients, TCR sharing was less clear than in mice, a difference possibly due in part to HLA diversity in the patient population. Sequences from scalp samples also cover resident alphabeta T cells of normal skin.

The researchers isolated CD4+ and CD8+ T cells from PBMCs by sorting. RNA extraction was followed by reverse transcription into cDNA, which acted as the sequencing template. Produced via immunoSEQ multiplex PCR; TCRdb's table is partial and in-frame only. This sample has under 130,000 clones, with approximately 52% found just once. Trimming removed 7 bases from V and 2 bases from J, with 12 bases in between. There are 14 residues in the CDR3. Germline CDR1 is LNHDA and CDR2 is SQIVND (reference sequence). The sequencing input was CD4+ T cells sorted from blood. The rearrangement joins TRBV19 to TRBJ1-5; no firm D call. The TCR originated in a human donor in good health. DNA of the CDR3: TGTGCCAGTATGAGCGAGTGGGGCAATCAGCCCCAGCATTTT. This encodes CASMSEWGNQPQHF.